The 15 T cell receptor beta chains below all came from one sample that was sequenced in a study of shared clonotypes between healthy human individuals. Sequencing used immunoSEQ multiplex PCR; TCRdb keeps in-frame clones, though not all of them. The profile shows roughly 520,000 clones, around 96% of them singletons. The sample consisted of naive CD4+ T cells sorted from blood. Indicated subset: CD45RA+ positively selected. The source is a woman in her twenties or thirties in good health.

The CDR3: CSVQRGAGGYTF. The DNA for the CDR3 is TGCAGCGTGCAGAGGGGGGCGGGTGGCTACACCTTC. The chain carries TRBV29-1 and TRBJ1-2, with a possible D match to TRBD1 (6 bases). Germline loops: CDR1 SQVTM, CDR2 ANQGSEA. The CDR3 length is 12 residues. V lost 6 bases to trimming and J lost 7 bases, with 15 bases between them.

V usage is TRBV28 and J usage is TRBJ1-5, with 9 bases lining up with TRBD1. The V gene's germline CDR1 is MDHEN and CDR2 SYDVKM. The CDR3 length is 15 residues. J was trimmed by 6 bases and V by 5 bases; bases with no gene match: 8. The CDR3 coding sequence is TGTGCCAGCAGTGGACCGGGACAGGGAGGTCAGCCCCAGCATTTT. This encodes CASSGPGQGGQPQHF.

The CDR3 bases are TGTGCCAGCATCCCGGACAGGGTAGAGGAAAAACTGTTTTTT. Translation gives CASIPDRVEEKLFF. This sequence joins TRBV2 and TRBJ1-4, with TRBD1 identical over 8 bases. This CDR3 spans 14 amino acids. Germline-derived CDR1 and CDR2 are SNHLY and FYNNEI. The V gene end was trimmed by 7 bases and the J gene end by 8 bases; junction bases not matched to a gene: 9.

V usage is TRBV5-5 and J usage is TRBJ1-3; D is uncertain. Trimming left V 3 bases short and J 0 bases short, with 13 bases between. The CDR3 has 16 residues. Germline CDR1 SGHKS, CDR2 YYEKEE (reference sequence). Written as DNA, the CDR3 is TGTGCCAGCAGCTGGGGAGACCGACTCTCTGGAAACACCATATATTTT. It codes for CASSWGDRLSGNTIYF.

The chain uses TRBV9 and TRBJ1-2; the match to TRBD1 covers 7 bases. The CDR3 loop spans 14 amino acids. V dropped 0 bases and J dropped 5; count of bases not matched to a gene: 4. Germline lookup yields CDR1 SGDLS and CDR2 YYNGEE. The CDR3 DNA is TGTGCCAGCAGCGTAGCGGGGGACAGTTATGGCTACACCTTC. Its translation: CASSVAGDSYGYTF.

The chain carries TRBV4-1 and TRBJ1-5, with D tentatively TRBD1 (6 bases). This CDR3 is built from 15 residues. Trimming shortened V by 1 base and J by 0 bases, and 7 bases separated the two germline ends. Germline loops: CDR1 MGHRA, CDR2 YSYEKL. The CDR3 is CASSQADSSNQPQHF. Written as DNA, the CDR3 is TGCGCCAGCAGCCAAGCGGACAGTAGCAATCAGCCCCAGCATTTT.

The rearrangement uses TRBV7-8 and TRBJ2-5, with a weak D call TRBD1 (6 bases). The J call is doubtful: the DNA matches TRBJ2-7 better. The CDR3 is 15 amino acids. From germline, CDR1 is SGHVS and CDR2 FQNEAQ. The CDR3 DNA reads as TGTGCCAGCAGCTGGATGACAGGTGGGGTCTACGAGCAGTACTTC. The encoded protein is CASSWMTGGVYEQYF.

The V and J genes are TRBV29-1 and TRBJ2-3; 10 bases are a match to TRBD2. This CDR3 is 14 amino acids long. The germline V gene has CDR1 SQVTM and CDR2 ANQGSEA. V lost 3 bases and J lost 6; bases outside the gene matches: 6. In DNA, the CDR3 is TGCAGCGTTGAGGCCCCTAGCGGGAGTGATACGCAGTATTTT. Translation: CSVEAPSGSDTQYF.

The chain joins TRBV19 to TRBJ1-1, with TRBD1 as a possible D gene (5 bases). This CDR3 is built from 14 residues. Trimming took off 5 bases at V and 3 bases at J, with 13 bases between the two ends. Germline assignment: CDR1 LNHDA and CDR2 SQIVND (reference sequence). Here the CDR3 reads CASSRQGQYTEAFF. The CDR3 nucleotides are TGTGCCAGTAGTCGGCAGGGCCAGTACACTGAAGCTTTCTTT.

The chain combines TRBV5-1 with TRBJ2-5; D ambiguous. The germline V and J ends were trimmed by 4 bases and 5 bases, with 9 bases remaining between them. The CDR3 runs to 12 residues. Germline CDR1 and CDR2: SGHRS and YFSETQ. Here the CDR3 reads CASSGARETQYF. CDR3 coding DNA: TGCGCCAGCAGCGGAGCCCGGGAGACCCAGTACTTC.

The chain joins TRBV10-2 to TRBJ2-1; TRBD2 agrees at 11 bases. CDR3 length: 15 amino acids. Trimming removed 6 bases from V and 6 bases from J; junction bases left unmatched: 7. Germline loops: CDR1 WSHSY, CDR2 SAAADI. The CDR3 DNA sequence: TGCGCCAGCAGGCTAGGGACTAGCGGTGGCAATGAGCAGTTCTTC. This gives the protein CASRLGTSGGNEQFF.

The CDR3, as DNA: TGTGCCAGTAGCATCGACAGGGTGGAGACCCAGTACTTC. It yields the protein CASSIDRVETQYF. The gene calls are TRBV2 and TRBJ2-5; 7 bases align to TRBD1. The CDR3 loop spans 13 amino acids. CDR1 and CDR2 from the germline V gene are SNHLY and FYNNEI. The V gene end was trimmed by 9 bases and the J gene end by 5 bases; junction bases not matched to a gene: 9. The full variable domain, its missing parts supplied by reference TRBV2 and TRBJ2-5, is EPEVTQTPSHQVTQMGQEVILRCVPISNHLYFYWYRQILGQKVEFLVSFYNNEISEKSEIFDDQFSVERPDGSNFTLKIRSTKLEDSAMYFCASSIDRVETQYFGPGTRLLVL.

The gene calls are TRBV27 and TRBJ2-7; 7 positions match TRBD1. V shed 6 bases and J 0 bases; nucleotides not matched to a gene: 8. Germline lookup yields CDR1 MNHEY and CDR2 SMNVEV (reference sequence). The CDR3 has 15 amino acids. The CDR3 DNA reads as TGTGCCAGCAGAAAACCGGGACAGAGCTCCTACGAGCAGTACTTC. This sequence encodes CASRKPGQSSYEQYF.

The chain carries TRBV4-2 and TRBJ2-5; 9 positions match TRBD1. The closer fit of TRBJ2-7 to the DNA end suggests the J call may be wrong. The V gene's germline CDR1 is LGHNA and CDR2 YNFKEQ. The CDR3 spans 15 residues. The CDR3 nucleotides are TGTGCCAGCAGCCAAACCAGGACAGGGGCGGGCGAGCAGTACTTC. It encodes CASSQTRTGAGEQYF.

The chain is built from TRBV5-4 and TRBJ2-7, with D possibly matching TRBD2 (6 bases). Trimming removed 4 bases from V and 1 base from J, with 15 bases in between. The V gene's germline CDR1 is SGHNT and CDR2 YYREEE (reference sequence). The CDR3 has 15 amino acids. This CDR3 reads CASSVTGTGSYEQYF. The CDR3, as DNA: TGTGCCAGCAGCGTTACCGGGACTGGATCCTACGAGCAGTACTTC.